This T cell receptor beta chain originates from a study of T cell repertoires in cytomegalovirus infection (dated 2019 in TCRdb). At the level of the whole study: Donor HLA type was relevant to the analysis, as public TCR beta signatures indicated carriage of CMV infection together with the matching HLA type.

Sequenced on an Illumina HiSeq 1500. TCRdb ran its own pipeline on the public reads, namely fastp trimming at Q25 and MiXCR clone calling, and kept in-frame beta chains. Rows with a matching CDR3 protein are joined into one entry that keeps the most common DNA and genes. The sample table shows approximately 500,000 distinct CDR3 sequences, and about 15% are seen once. 20% to 30% of the sample belongs to the ten largest clones. Comment on this clonotype: No cognate antigen has been identified for it. Base quality data are lacking; no much larger clone is found one base away.

General study outcomes and caveats: Cumulative frequency of public TCR beta family members discriminated carriers of CMV infection plus the relevant HLA type in this cohort and an independent 352-donor cohort. In the ex vivo response, HLA-C-restricted CMV-specific TCR beta clonotypes were dominant, and in two of eight donors the single most frequent clonotype came from this HLA-C-restricted group.

V loses 0 bases, J loses 5 bases, and the germline ends lie 7 bases apart. CDR1 and CDR2 (MGHRA, YSYEKL) derive from the germline V gene. The CDR3 spans 14 residues, from the cysteine through the phenylalanine. Just CDR3 DNA is preserved here, 42 bases in frame from base 1. The receptor's source is a human donor in good health (CMV status not recorded). Some clones in this sample may be carry-over from other donors' samples. The sample was CD8+ T cells from PBMCs. This chain is built from TRBV4-1 and TRBJ2-2; too little of a D gene remains to name it. The sequenced DNA is TGCGCCAGCAGCCAAGATGGAGAGACCGGGGAGCTGTTTTTT. Its translation reads: CASSQDGETGELFF.